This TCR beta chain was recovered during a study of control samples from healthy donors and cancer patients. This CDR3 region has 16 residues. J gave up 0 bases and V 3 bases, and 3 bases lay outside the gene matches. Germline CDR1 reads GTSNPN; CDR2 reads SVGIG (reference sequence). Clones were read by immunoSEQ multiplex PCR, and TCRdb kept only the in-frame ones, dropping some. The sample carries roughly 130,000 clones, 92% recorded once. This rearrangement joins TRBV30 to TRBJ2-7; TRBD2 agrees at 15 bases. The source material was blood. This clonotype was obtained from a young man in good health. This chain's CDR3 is CAWRRTSGRDSYEQYF. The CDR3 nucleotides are TGTGCCTGGAGGAGGACTAGCGGGAGGGACTCCTACGAGCAGTACTTC.